Only a few counts were recorded for the clone carrying this TCR beta chain. The antigen remains undetermined. Germline and junction disagree at one end, which may indicate a read error. Time point in this sample: persistent/refractory GD, antithyroid drugs over 5 years with positive TRAb. Isolated PBMC RNA provided the starting material for the TCR library. Graves' disease diagnoses followed American Thyroid Association guidelines. This sample is part of a study of regulatory T cells in long-lasting Graves disease. Points from the study as a whole: Persistent patients shared under 3,000 public clonotypes among themselves. Newly diagnosed patients shared fewer, at more than 750.

This CDR3 spans 15 amino acids. Per the germline V gene, CDR1 is SGHRS and CDR2 is YFSETQ. With iRepertoire HTBI primers and Arm-PCR of CDR3 regions, TCR beta libraries were built. As processed by the authors: Overall, samples carried around 68 TRBV and around 15 TRBJ segments. TCRdb re-called the multiplex PCR reads with MiXCR, one entry per CDR3 protein. The V and J calls here are based on TCRdb, not the publication. The top ten hold about two fifths of the sample, which has over 650,000 distinct CDR3 sequences, about 32% seen once. This chain joins TRBV5-1 and TRBJ1-5; D remains unclear. The receptor was isolated from a female donor with Graves disease. The input for sequencing was peripheral blood mononuclear cells (PBMCs), taken when the disease was refractory, from a patient treated with antithyroid drugs. The CDR3 nucleotides are TGTGCCAGCAGCGGGTCCGGAGGGCAGAATCAGCCCCAGCATTTT. Its protein is CASSGSGGQNQPQHF.